These T cell receptor beta chains were read from a single sample in a study of shared clonotypes between healthy human individuals. Generated by immunoSEQ multiplex PCR, the TCRdb table keeps only in-frame clones and is missing some. The repertoire holds approximately 2.3 million clones, with over 90% as singletons. Sequences were obtained from naive CD4+ T cells from PBMCs. The source is a man younger than 35 in good health. Some clones in this sample may be carry-over from other donors' samples. Each CDR3 is given with its conserved first and last residue. The order of the fields is V gene, D gene, clone size, J gene, CDR3 protein, CDR3 DNA. A D gene is named only where the DNA matches it firmly. Part of the rows lack a size; the others show once, few, many or a class for expanded clones.

v_gene: TRBV5-4
d_gene: -
abundance: -
j_gene: TRBJ1-5
CDR3aa: CASELFSNKDCQPQHF
CDR3nt: TGTGCCAGCGAGCTCTTCTCGAACAAAGATTGTCAGCCCCAGCATTTT

v_gene: TRBV18
d_gene: TRBD1
abundance: -
j_gene: TRBJ2-7
CDR3aa: CASSPTGTATYEQYF
CDR3nt: TGTGCCAGCTCACCAACCGGGACAGCCACCTACGAGCAGTACTTC

v_gene: TRBV4-1
d_gene: -
abundance: once
j_gene: TRBJ1-1
CDR3aa: CASSQASFLTNTEAFF
CDR3nt: TGCGCCAGCAGCCAAGCGTCCTTTTTAACGAACACTGAAGCTTTCTTT

v_gene: TRBV28
d_gene: -
abundance: -
j_gene: TRBJ2-5
CDR3aa: CASMGDQETQYF
CDR3nt: TGTGCCAGCATGGGAGATCAAGAGACCCAGTACTTC

v_gene: TRBV6-1
d_gene: TRBD1
abundance: -
j_gene: TRBJ2-5
CDR3aa: CASSEGVRRDRLLRTAQYF
CDR3nt: TGTGCCAGCAGTGAAGGGGTACGACGGGACAGGCTGCTAAGAACGGCCCAGTACTTC

v_gene: TRBV18
d_gene: TRBD2
abundance: -
j_gene: TRBJ2-7
CDR3aa: CASSPGGSEQYF
CDR3nt: TGTGCCAGCTCACCGGGGGGGTCGGAGCAGTACTTC

v_gene: TRBV18
d_gene: TRBD1
abundance: -
j_gene: TRBJ2-7
CDR3aa: CASSPVLGGTGVGEQYF
CDR3nt: TGTGCCAGCTCACCGGTTTTGGGCGGGACAGGGGTCGGAGAGCAGTACTTC

v_gene: TRBV21-1
d_gene: -
abundance: -
j_gene: TRBJ2-6
CDR3aa: CASSIPGQGFSGANVLTF
CDR3nt: TGTGCCAGCAGCATACCGGGACAGGGCTTCTCTGGGGCCAACGTCCTGACTTTC

v_gene: TRBV5-1
d_gene: TRBD1
abundance: -
j_gene: TRBJ1-1
CDR3aa: CASSLGQGKSEAFF
CDR3nt: TGCGCCAGCAGCTTGGGACAGGGCAAGTCTGAAGCTTTCTTT

v_gene: TRBV5-1
d_gene: TRBD1
abundance: -
j_gene: TRBJ2-7
CDR3aa: CASSWSGTAYEQYF
CDR3nt: TGCGCCAGCAGCTGGTCCGGGACAGCCTACGAGCAGTACTTC

v_gene: TRBV29-1
d_gene: -
abundance: once
j_gene: TRBJ2-7
CDR3aa: CSVGKTEQYF
CDR3nt: TGCAGCGTTGGAAAGACCGAGCAGTACTTC

v_gene: TRBV4-2
d_gene: -
abundance: -
j_gene: TRBJ2-1
CDR3aa: CASSQDRGEQFF
CDR3nt: TGTGCCAGCAGCCAAGACCGGGGTGAGCAGTTCTTC

v_gene: TRBV2
d_gene: -
abundance: -
j_gene: TRBJ1-5
CDR3aa: CASSFLRRGGYSNQPQHF
CDR3nt: TGTGCCAGCAGTTTTCTGAGACGTGGGGGCTATAGCAATCAGCCCCAGCATTTT

v_gene: TRBV6-1
d_gene: -
abundance: once
j_gene: TRBJ1-2
CDR3aa: CASSEAAGTFYGYTF
CDR3nt: TGTGCCAGCAGTGAAGCGGCAGGGACTTTCTATGGCTACACCTTC

v_gene: TRBV19
d_gene: TRBD1
abundance: -
j_gene: TRBJ1-1
CDR3aa: CASSQGAFEAFF
CDR3nt: TGTGCCAGTAGTCAGGGGGCGTTTGAAGCTTTCTTT

v_gene: TRBV28
d_gene: TRBD2
abundance: -
j_gene: TRBJ2-1
CDR3aa: CASIGGLATNNEQFF
CDR3nt: TGTGCCAGTATTGGAGGACTAGCGACCAACAATGAGCAGTTCTTC